The 18 T cell receptor beta chains presented below share a single source sample, sequenced in a study of CD8 T cells in ankylosing spondylitis. TCRdb reanalysed the 5' RACE reads using MiXCR and keeps one entry per CDR3 protein. The data hold under 950,000 distinct CDR3 sequences, with around 19% observed a single time. Study conclusions and caveats: A motif in TCR beta, a set of 8 or 9 highly homologous variants, appeared characteristic of ankylosing spondylitis blood.

These receptors lack a known antigen. The source material was blood, either unsorted or a sorted T cell fraction (not recorded which). The source of these receptors is a male donor with ankylosing spondylitis.

CDR3 loop: CASSQGGAIEAFF. As DNA, the CDR3 is TGTGCCAGCAGCCAAGGGGGTGCGATCGAAGCTTTCTTT. This chain joins TRBV3-1 and TRBJ1-1, with no clear D. Germline CDR1 LGHDT, CDR2 YNNKEL (reference sequence). This CDR3 contains 13 residues. The V end lost 1 base, the J end lost 8 bases, and 11 bases lay between the germline ends.

The gene calls are TRBV12-3 or TRBV12-4 and TRBJ1-5; D uncertain. The CDR3 has 12 amino acids. In DNA, the CDR3 is TGTGCATTCACCTCCAGCAATCAGCCCCAGCATTTT. Protein: CAFTSSNQPQHF.

In this sample, this clonotype turned up a few times. The V call is TRBV20-1, the J call TRBJ1-4; 9 nucleotides line up with TRBD1. The CDR3 is made up of 16 amino acids. Germline values: CDR1 DFQATT, CDR2 SNEGSKA (reference sequence). Trimming removed 0 bases from V and 6 bases from J; junction bases left unmatched: 8. The CDR3 nucleotides read TGCAGTGCTAGAGATTCTTTCGGGACAGGGTATGAAAAACTGTTTTTT. It codes for CSARDSFGTGYEKLFF.

This chain links TRBV27 with TRBJ1-5; 7 bases agree with TRBD1. Germline values: CDR1 MNHEY, CDR2 SMNVEV (reference sequence). The trim removed 6 bases at V and 5 bases at J, leaving 13 bases unmatched. The CDR3 contains 16 residues. The CDR3 reads CASSLLGTEIDQPQHF. CDR3 sequence (DNA): TGTGCCAGCAGCTTGCTAGGGACAGAGATTGATCAGCCCCAGCATTTT.

This clonotype was counted between two and nine times. The chain recombines TRBV20-1 with TRBJ2-3, with 9 bases that match TRBD1. Unmatched junction bases numbered 24, after V lost 4 bases and J lost 4 bases. Germline V gene data show CDR1 as DFQATT and CDR2 as SNEGSKA (reference sequence). There are 20 residues in the CDR3. The DNA of the CDR3 is TGCAGTGCTACGGCCCTGGACAGGGGCGCTGGGGGGGGCCCCCCAGATACGCAGTATTTT. This codes for CSATALDRGAGGGPPDTQYF.

The sample holds a few counts of this clonotype. The chain combines TRBV10-3 with TRBJ2-3; the D gene is possibly TRBD1 (5 bases). Trimming shortened V by 7 bases and J by 1 base, and 12 bases separated the two germline ends. Germline CDR1 reads ENHRY; CDR2 reads SYGVKD. The CDR3 consists of 14 residues. CDR3 coding DNA: TGTGCCATCAAGGGGAACTGGGGCACAGATACGCAGTATTTT. Protein sequence: CAIKGNWGTDTQYF.

The sample holds one count of this clonotype. The V call is TRBV6-2 or TRBV6-3, the J call TRBJ2-1; D gene unclear. CDR1 is MNHEY, CDR2 SVGEGT, per germline. The CDR3 covers 12 residues. Trimming left V 1 base short and J 14 bases short, with 12 bases between. The CDR3 DNA reads TGTGCCAGCAGTTACTATGACGCGATGAAGTTCTTC. This gives the protein CASSYYDAMKFF.

This clonotype was counted at least ten times. The V gene is TRBV5-1, the J gene TRBJ2-7; D is ambiguous. Germline CDR1 reads SGHRS; CDR2 reads YFSETQ. V shed 1 base and J shed 6 bases, with 5 bases lying between them. The CDR3 runs 11 residues. The CDR3 reads CASSLIAEQYF. The CDR3, as DNA: TGCGCCAGCAGCTTGATAGCCGAGCAGTACTTC.

The rearrangement links TRBV9 to TRBJ2-2; possible D gene TRBD2, 5 bases. Trimming removed 0 bases at V and 5 bases at J, with 11 bases between. This CDR3 is built from 15 residues. Germline CDR1 reads SGDLS; CDR2 reads YYNGEE. DNA for the CDR3: TGTGCCAGCAGCGTAGGAGGTGGCGGGACCGGGGAGCTGTTTTTT. It is translated as CASSVGGGGTGELFF. The full variable domain, rest sourced from reference TRBV9 and TRBJ2-2, is DSGVTQTPKHLITATGQRVTLRCSPRSGDLSVYWYQQSLDQGLQFLIQYYNGEERAKGNILERFSAQQFPDLHSELNLSSLELGDSALYFCASSVGGGGTGELFFGEGSRLTVL.

There are a few counts of this clonotype. The J gene is TRBJ2-1, the V gene TRBV29-1, with 9 bases aligning to TRBD2. The trim removed 0 bases at V and 8 bases at J, leaving 11 bases unmatched. Germline CDR1 is SQVTM and CDR2 is ANQGSEA. The CDR3 has 16 amino acids. CDR3 loop: CSVEDRAGGLNYEQFF. Written as DNA, the CDR3 is TGCAGCGTTGAAGACAGGGCGGGAGGGCTTAACTATGAGCAGTTCTTC.

The chain links TRBV5-1 to TRBJ2-7; TRBD1 is a possible D gene (5 bases). Between the trimmed V and J ends, which lost 4 bases and 5 bases, there was a span of 16 bases. The CDR3 runs 14 residues. The germline V gene encodes CDR1 SGHRS and CDR2 YFSETQ. The CDR3 loop is CASSPLGFRDEQYF. CDR3 sequence (DNA): TGCGCCAGCAGCCCCCTAGGGTTCAGGGACGAGCAGTACTTC.

V gene TRBV2 combines with J gene TRBJ2-1; D is possibly TRBD1 or TRBD2 (5 bases each). The CDR3 runs to 14 residues. Trimming shortened V by 1 base and J by 3 bases, and 7 bases separated the two germline ends. Germline lookup yields CDR1 SNHLY and CDR2 FYNNEI. DNA of the CDR3: TGTGCCAGCAGTGAAGGGGGGTTCTACAATGAGCAGTTCTTC. Its protein product is CASSEGGFYNEQFF.

This clonotype was recorded many times. V and J are TRBV7-9 and TRBJ2-3; the D is unclear. With 3 bases removed from V and 0 bases from J, the gap between germline ends came to 4 bases. The CDR3 sequence is 13 residues long. Germline V gives CDR1 SEHNR, CDR2 FQNEAQ (reference sequence). CDR3 residues: CASSLVSTDTQYF. CDR3 bases: TGTGCCAGCAGCTTGGTCAGCACAGATACGCAGTATTTT.

In the case of this clonotype: A junction end diverges from the germline sequence, so it may reflect a read error. V usage is TRBV29-1 and J usage is TRBJ2-5, with D possibly matching TRBD2 (6 bases). This CDR3 comprises 12 residues. The V gene's germline CDR1 is SQVTM and CDR2 ANQGSEA. The CDR3 protein is CGVGMGGETQYF. The CDR3 DNA reads as TGCGGCGTTGGGATGGGGGGTGAGACCCAGTACTTC.

This clonotype has only one observation. The V and J genes are TRBV6-1 and TRBJ1-4, with D perhaps matching TRBD1 (6 bases). Germline V gene lookup returns CDR1 MNHNS and CDR2 SASEGT. There are 14 residues in the CDR3. The V gene lost 6 bases and the J gene lost 2 bases, with 10 bases spanning the gap. The DNA of the CDR3 is TGTGCCAGCAGCCCAGGGGTGACTAATGAAAAACTGTTTTTT. Translated: CASSPGVTNEKLFF.

J is TRBJ2-4 and V is TRBV6-1, with D unclear. CDR3 size: 15 residues. V lost 5 bases to trimming and J lost 3 bases, with 14 bases between them. CDR1 MNHNS and CDR2 SASEGT come from the germline V gene. The chain's CDR3 is CASSLPNLGKNIQYF. CDR3 sequence (DNA): TGTGCCAGCAGTCTCCCCAATCTGGGCAAAAACATTCAGTACTTC.

The rearrangement uses TRBV20-1 and TRBJ2-1; the D is unclear. The V gene lost 3 bases and the J gene lost 6 bases, with 6 bases spanning the gap. The CDR3 is 11 amino acids. Germline lookup yields CDR1 DFQATT and CDR2 SNEGSKA (reference sequence). The CDR3 nucleotides are TGCAGTGCTAGGTCCGTCAATGAGCAGTTCTTC. It specifies CSARSVNEQFF.

V gene TRBV5-1 combines with J gene TRBJ2-2, with 7 bases identical to TRBD2. Germline CDR1 reads SGHRS; CDR2 reads YFSETQ. The CDR3 covers 16 residues. Trimming cost V 0 bases and J 4 bases; bases outside gene matches: 6. The CDR3 region is CASSLVAGVGTGELFF. The DNA of the CDR3 is TGCGCCAGCAGCTTGGTGGCGGGAGTTGGCACCGGGGAGCTGTTTTTT.